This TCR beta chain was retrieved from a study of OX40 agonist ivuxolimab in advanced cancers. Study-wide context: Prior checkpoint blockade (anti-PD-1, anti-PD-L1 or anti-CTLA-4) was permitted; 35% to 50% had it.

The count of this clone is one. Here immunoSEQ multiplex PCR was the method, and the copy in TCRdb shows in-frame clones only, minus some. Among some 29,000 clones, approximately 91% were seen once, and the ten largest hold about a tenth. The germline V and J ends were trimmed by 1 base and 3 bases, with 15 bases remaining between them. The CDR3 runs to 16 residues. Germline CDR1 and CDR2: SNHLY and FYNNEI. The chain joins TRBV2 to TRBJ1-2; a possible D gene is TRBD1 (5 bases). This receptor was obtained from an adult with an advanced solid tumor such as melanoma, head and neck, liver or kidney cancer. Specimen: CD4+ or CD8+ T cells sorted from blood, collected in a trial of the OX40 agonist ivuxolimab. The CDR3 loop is CASSEVIDREDYGYTF. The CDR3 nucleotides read TGTGCCAGCAGTGAAGTTATAGACAGAGAAGACTATGGCTACACCTTC. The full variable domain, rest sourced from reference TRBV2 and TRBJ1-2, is EPEVTQTPSHQVTQMGQEVILRCVPISNHLYFYWYRQILGQKVEFLVSFYNNEISEKSEIFDDQFSVERPDGSNFTLKIRSTKLEDSAMYFCASSEVIDREDYGYTFGSGTRLTVV.